The 5 T cell receptor beta chains presented below share a single source sample, sequenced in a study of blood T cell repertoires in COVID-19. Sequencing used immunoSEQ multiplex PCR; TCRdb keeps in-frame clones, though not all of them. This sample carries nearly 80,000 clones, 80% to 85% of them seen once, and the ten largest clones take 3% to 4.5%. The specimen sequenced was peripheral blood. All receptors come from a man aged 50 or older with acute or convalescent COVID-19.

The chain employs TRBV10-3 and TRBJ1-1, with D perhaps TRBD1 (5 bases). The V end was cut by 7 bases, the J end by 1 base, with 10 bases between. The CDR3 extends over 13 amino acids. From germline, CDR1 is ENHRY and CDR2 SYGVKD. CDR3 sequence reads: CAITSTGNTEAFF. The CDR3 nucleotides read TGTGCCATCACTTCAACAGGGAACACTGAAGCTTTCTTT.

This rearrangement joins TRBV30 to TRBJ2-3; weak D call: TRBD1 (5 bases). Germline loops: CDR1 GTSNPN, CDR2 SVGIG (reference sequence). The CDR3 totals 15 residues. The V and J ends lost 1 base and 3 bases respectively, with 14 bases between them. Here the CDR3 reads CAWSEGERETDTQYF. CDR3 bases: TGTGCCTGGAGTGAAGGGGAAAGGGAAACAGATACGCAGTATTTT.

The chain links TRBV30 to TRBJ1-4; TRBD1 matches at 8 bases. The germline V gene has CDR1 GTSNPN and CDR2 SVGIG (reference sequence). CDR3 length: 13 residues. With V trimmed by 8 bases and J by 8 bases, 10 bases remained unmatched. The CDR3 region is CAQRTGPGEKLFF. The CDR3 DNA sequence: TGTGCCCAAAGGACAGGGCCGGGGGAAAAACTGTTTTTT.

The chain carries TRBV4-3 and TRBJ2-1; D ambiguous. The CDR3 sequence is 14 residues long. The V and J ends lost 0 bases and 7 bases respectively, with 10 bases between them. Germline CDR1 reads LGHNA; CDR2 reads YSLEER. The CDR3 DNA reads as TGCGCCAGCAGCCAAGAAAGGCAGGTGAATGAGCAGTTCTTC. Translating gives CASSQERQVNEQFF.

CDR3: CASGTGVSGSETDTQYF. The CDR3 DNA sequence: TGTGCCAGCGGGACAGGGGTAAGCGGGAGCGAGACAGATACGCAGTATTTT. This chain connects TRBV3-1 (or the pseudogene TRBV3-2) to TRBJ2-3; TRBD1 agrees at 10 bases. Germline V gives CDR1 LGHDT, CDR2 YNNKEL (reference sequence). Trimming removed 8 bases from V and 3 bases from J; junction bases left unmatched: 14. The CDR3 is made up of 17 amino acids.